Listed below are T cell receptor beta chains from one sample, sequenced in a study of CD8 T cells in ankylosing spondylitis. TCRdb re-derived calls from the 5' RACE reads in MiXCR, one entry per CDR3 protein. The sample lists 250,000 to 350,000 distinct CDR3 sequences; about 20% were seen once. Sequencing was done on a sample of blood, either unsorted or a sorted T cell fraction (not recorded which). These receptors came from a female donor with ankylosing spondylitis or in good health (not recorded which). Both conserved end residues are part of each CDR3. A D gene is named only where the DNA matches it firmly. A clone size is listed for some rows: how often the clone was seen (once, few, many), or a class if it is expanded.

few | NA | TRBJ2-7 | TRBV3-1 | TGTGCCAGCAGCCGTGGGACCGACTACGAGCAGTACTTC | CASSRGTDYEQYF
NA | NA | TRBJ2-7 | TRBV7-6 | TGTGCCAGCAGCTTAGGCGGGGTTCTCACCTCCTACGAGCAGTACTTC | CASSLGGVLTSYEQYF
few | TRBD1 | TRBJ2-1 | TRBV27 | TGTGCCAGCATGGACAGGGGGCGGACCAGCGAGCAGTTCTTC | CASMDRGRTSEQFF
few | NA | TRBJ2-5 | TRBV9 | TGTGCCAGCAGTGCCGGGGTGGCCCAAGAGACCCAGTACTTC | CASSAGVAQETQYF
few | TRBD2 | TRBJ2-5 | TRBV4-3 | TGCGCCAGCAGCCAGGTTTGGACTAGGGGCGCTCCTAAGCATAAAGAGACCCAGTACTTC | CASSQVWTRGAPKHKETQYF
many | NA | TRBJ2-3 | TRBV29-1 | TGCAGCGTTGAAGATGGGGGACGGAGCACAGATACGCAGTATTTT | CSVEDGGRSTDTQYF
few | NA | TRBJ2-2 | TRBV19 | TGTGCCAGTAGCGATTGGACAGTCCGCACCGGGGAGCTGTTTTTT | CASSDWTVRTGELFF
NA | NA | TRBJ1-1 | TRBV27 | TGTGCCAGCAATCTAGACGGGAGGGGGACTGAAGCTTTCTTT | CASNLDGRGTEAFF
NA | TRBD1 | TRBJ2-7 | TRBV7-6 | TGTGCCAGCAGCGCGGACAGGGGCGGCTACGAGCAGTACTTC | CASSADRGGYEQYF
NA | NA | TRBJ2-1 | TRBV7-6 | TGTGCCAGCAGCTCCCCTGAGCGGGCTTGGGAGCAGTTCTTC | CASSSPERAWEQFF
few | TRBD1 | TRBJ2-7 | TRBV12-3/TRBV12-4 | TGTGCCAGCACCGGGGACAGGGCGGCGGAGCAGTACTTC | CASTGDRAAEQYF
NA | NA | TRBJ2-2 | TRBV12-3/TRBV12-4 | TGTACCAGCAGCTCCCCAAGAGGGAGAAGGGACACCGGGGAGCTGTTTTTT | CTSSSPRGRRDTGELFF
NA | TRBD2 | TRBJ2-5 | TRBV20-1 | TGCAGTGCTAACCTAGCGGGAGGGCCTCCCCAAGAGACCCAGTACTTC | CSANLAGGPPQETQYF
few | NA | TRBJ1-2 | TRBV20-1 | TGCAGTGCTAGCCCCGGGAAGGGCTATGGCTACACCTTC | CSASPGKGYGYTF
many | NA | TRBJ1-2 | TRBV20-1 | TGCAGTGCTCCCAAGGGGGACTCCGGCTACACCTTC | CSAPKGDSGYTF
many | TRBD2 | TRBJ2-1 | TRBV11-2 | TGTGCCAGCAGCCGCCTAGCGGGAGGAAAGAACAATGAGCAGTTCTTC | CASSRLAGGKNNEQFF
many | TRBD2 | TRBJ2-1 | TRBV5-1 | TGCGCCAGCAGCTTGACTAGCGGGATCCTCTCCTACAATGAGCAGTTCTTC | CASSLTSGILSYNEQFF
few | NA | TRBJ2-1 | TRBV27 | TGTGCCAGCAGTCCCCGCTTCCCAAATTTCAGGTACAATGAGCAGTTCTTC | CASSPRFPNFRYNEQFF
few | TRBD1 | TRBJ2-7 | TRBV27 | TGTGCCAGCAGTTCCGGACAGGTCGGAAACTCCTACGAGCAGTACTTC | CASSSGQVGNSYEQYF
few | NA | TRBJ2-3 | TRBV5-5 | TGTGCCAGCAGCTGGGGGGACTTGGTTACAGATACGCAGTATTTT | CASSWGDLVTDTQYF